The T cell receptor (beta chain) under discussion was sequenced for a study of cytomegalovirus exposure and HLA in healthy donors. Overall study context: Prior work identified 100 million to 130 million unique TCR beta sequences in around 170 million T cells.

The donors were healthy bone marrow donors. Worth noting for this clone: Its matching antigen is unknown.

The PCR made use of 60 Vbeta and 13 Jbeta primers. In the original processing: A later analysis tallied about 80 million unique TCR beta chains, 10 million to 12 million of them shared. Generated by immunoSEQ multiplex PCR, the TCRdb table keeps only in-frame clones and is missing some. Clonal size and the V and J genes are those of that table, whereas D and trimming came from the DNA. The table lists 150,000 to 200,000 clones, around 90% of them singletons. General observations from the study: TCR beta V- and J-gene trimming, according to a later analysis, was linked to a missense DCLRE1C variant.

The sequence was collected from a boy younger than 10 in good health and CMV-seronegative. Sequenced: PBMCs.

The CDR3 bases are TGTGCCAGCAGTTTCTGGGGACAGGGGGTTGGCGAGCAGTTCTTC. Translating gives CASSFWGQGVGEQFF. The chain carries TRBV28 and TRBJ2-1; the match to TRBD1 covers 11 bases. The V and J ends lost 3 bases and 10 bases, in that order; junction bases with no gene match: 8. Per the germline V gene, CDR1 is MDHEN and CDR2 is SYDVKM. CDR3 length: 15 residues.